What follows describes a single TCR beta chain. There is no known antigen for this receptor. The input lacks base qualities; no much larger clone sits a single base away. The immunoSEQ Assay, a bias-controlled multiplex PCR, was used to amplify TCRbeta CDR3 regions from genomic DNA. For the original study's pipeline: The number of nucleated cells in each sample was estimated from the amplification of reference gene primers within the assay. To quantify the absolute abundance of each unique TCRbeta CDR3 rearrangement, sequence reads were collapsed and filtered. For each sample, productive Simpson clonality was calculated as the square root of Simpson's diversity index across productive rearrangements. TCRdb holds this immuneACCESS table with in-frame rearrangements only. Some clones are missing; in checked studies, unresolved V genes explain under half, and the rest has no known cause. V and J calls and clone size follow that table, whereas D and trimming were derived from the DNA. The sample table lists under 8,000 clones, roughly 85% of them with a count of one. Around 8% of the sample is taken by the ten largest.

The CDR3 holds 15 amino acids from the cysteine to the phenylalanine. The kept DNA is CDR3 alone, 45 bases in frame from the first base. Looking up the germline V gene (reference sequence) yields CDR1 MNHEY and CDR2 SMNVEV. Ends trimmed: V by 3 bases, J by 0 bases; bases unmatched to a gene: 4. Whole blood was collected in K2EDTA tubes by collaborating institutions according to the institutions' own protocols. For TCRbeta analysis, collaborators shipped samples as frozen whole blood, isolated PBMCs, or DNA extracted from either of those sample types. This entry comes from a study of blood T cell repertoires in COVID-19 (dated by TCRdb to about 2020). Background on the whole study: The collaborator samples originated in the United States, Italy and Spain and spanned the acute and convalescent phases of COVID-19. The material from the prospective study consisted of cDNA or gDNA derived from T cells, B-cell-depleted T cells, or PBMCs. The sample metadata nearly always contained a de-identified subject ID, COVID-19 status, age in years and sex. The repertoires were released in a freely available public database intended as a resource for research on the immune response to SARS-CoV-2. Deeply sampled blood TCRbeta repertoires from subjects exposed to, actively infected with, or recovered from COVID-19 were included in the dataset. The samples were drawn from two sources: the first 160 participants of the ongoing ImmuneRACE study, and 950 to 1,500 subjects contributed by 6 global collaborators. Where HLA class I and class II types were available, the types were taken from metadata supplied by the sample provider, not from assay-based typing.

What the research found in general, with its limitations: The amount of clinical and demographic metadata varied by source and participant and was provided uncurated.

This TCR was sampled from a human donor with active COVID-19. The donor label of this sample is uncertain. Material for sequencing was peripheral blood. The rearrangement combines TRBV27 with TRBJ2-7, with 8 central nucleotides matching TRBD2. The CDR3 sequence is CASSFAGGGSYEQYF. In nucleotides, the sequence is TGTGCCAGCAGTTTTGCGGGGGGAGGCTCCTACGAGCAGTACTTC.